Below are 29 T cell receptor beta chains sequenced from a single sample in a study of CD8 T cells in ankylosing spondylitis. Each CDR3 protein is one row after TCRdb ran MiXCR on the 5' RACE reads. The sample lists about 130,000 distinct CDR3 sequences; about an eighth were seen once. Specimen: blood, either unsorted or a sorted T cell fraction (not recorded which). These receptors were obtained from a female donor with ankylosing spondylitis or in good health (not recorded which).

This clonotype has at least ten counts. The chain carries TRBV4-2 and TRBJ2-7; perhaps TRBD2 as D (6 bases). The CDR3 spans 14 residues. Trimming shortened V by 4 bases and J by 3 bases, and 13 bases separated the two germline ends. In germline, CDR1 is LGHNA, CDR2 YNFKEQ. Here the CDR3 reads CASSLTRGSYEQYF. The CDR3 region has the DNA TGTGCCAGCAGCCTCACCCGGGGGAGCTACGAGCAGTACTTC.

The sample holds a few counts of this clonotype. The chain joins TRBV11-2 to TRBJ2-7; D may be TRBD1 (5 bases). CDR1 is SGHAT, CDR2 FQNNGV, per germline. V shed 0 bases and J shed 1 base, with 7 bases lying between them. This CDR3 is 14 amino acids long. The CDR3, as DNA: TGTGCCAGCAGCTTAGATAGACAGTCCTACGAGCAGTACTTC. Protein product: CASSLDRQSYEQYF. Using reference TRBV11-2 and TRBJ2-7 for the parts outside the CDR3, the full variable domain is EAGVAQSPRYKIIEKRQSVAFWCNPISGHATLYWYQQILGQGPKLLIQFQNNGVVDDSQLPKDRFSAERLKGVDSTLKIQPAKLEDSAVYLCASSLDRQSYEQYFGPGTRLTVT.

This clonotype has ten or more counts. The chain combines TRBV10-3 with TRBJ2-5; the D is unclear. The germline V and J ends were trimmed by 0 bases and 5 bases, with 4 bases remaining between them. This CDR3 contains 12 residues. Germline assignment: CDR1 ENHRY and CDR2 SYGVKD. The CDR3 protein is CAISESTETQYF. Here the CDR3 DNA reads TGTGCCATCAGTGAGTCGACGGAGACCCAGTACTTC.

This clonotype occurred a few times. The chain recombines TRBV19 with TRBJ2-2; tentatively, D is TRBD2 (6 bases). The germline V gene has CDR1 LNHDA and CDR2 SQIVND (reference sequence). The CDR3 length is 17 residues. V was clipped by 7 bases and J by 2 bases, with 20 bases between them. The CDR3 is CASIAPFRAGNTGELFF. The CDR3 bases are TGTGCCAGTATTGCCCCGTTCCGGGCGGGAAACACCGGGGAGCTGTTTTTT.

This clonotype was seen repeatedly, ten times or more. The chain is built from TRBV6-2 or TRBV6-3 and TRBJ2-1; D may be TRBD2 (6 bases). Germline V gene data show CDR1 as MNHEY and CDR2 as SVGEGT. Between the trimmed V and J ends, which lost 2 bases and 9 bases, there was a span of 17 bases. This CDR3 contains 15 residues. CDR3 nucleotides: TGTGCCAGCAGTTACGGTGCTGGGAGGCGGGGTGAGCAGTTCTTC. Translating it yields CASSYGAGRRGEQFF.

The DNA of the CDR3 is TGTGCCAGTAGTATCAGTATCGGACAGATCTTCTCAGATACGCAGTATTTT. It is translated as CASSISIGQIFSDTQYF. The chain couples TRBV19 to TRBJ2-3; maybe TRBD1 (6 bases). Trimming stripped 3 bases from V and 4 bases from J, with 20 bases between. Germline V gene sequence: CDR1 LNHDA, CDR2 SQIVND (reference sequence). The CDR3 extends over 17 amino acids.

This clonotype came up many times. The J gene is TRBJ1-6, the V gene TRBV7-2; D may be TRBD1 (5 bases). Germline V lookup: CDR1 SGHTA, CDR2 FQGNSA. V dropped 2 bases and J dropped 7 bases, with 15 bases sitting between them. The CDR3 has 16 residues. The DNA of the CDR3 is TGTGCCAGCAGCTTATTAGCGGGGGTCTGGAATTCACCCCTCCACTTT. Its protein is CASSLLAGVWNSPLHF. Complete variable domain (other parts from reference TRBV7-2 and TRBJ1-6): GAGVSQSPSNKVTEKGKDVELRCDPISGHTALYWYRQSLGQGLEFLIYFQGNSAPDKSGLPSDRFSAERTGGSVSTLTIQRTQQEDSAVYLCASSLLAGVWNSPLHFGNGTRLTVT.

This clonotype was seen repeatedly, ten times or more. The genes are TRBV11-2 and TRBJ1-1; no firm D call. Germline lookup yields CDR1 SGHAT and CDR2 FQNNGV. The CDR3 is made up of 13 amino acids. V was shortened by 0 bases and J by 5 bases, with 7 bases between the two germline ends. The CDR3 nucleotides are TGTGCCAGCAGCTTAGAGTCTGGGACTGAAGCTTTCTTT. Translating gives CASSLESGTEAFF.

This clonotype was recorded many times. J is TRBJ2-2 and V is TRBV29-1; unclear D gene. Germline values: CDR1 SQVTM, CDR2 ANQGSEA. The CDR3 runs 12 residues. Trimming shortened V by 7 bases and J by 1 base, and 7 bases separated the two germline ends. The CDR3 sequence is CSASRNTGELFF. Written as DNA, the CDR3 is TGCAGCGCTTCGCGGAACACCGGGGAGCTGTTTTTT.

There are many counts of this clonotype. V and J are TRBV24-1 and TRBJ1-5; perhaps TRBD1 as D (6 bases). With 3 bases removed from V and 3 bases from J, the gap between germline ends came to 11 bases. The CDR3 extends over 15 amino acids. The germline V gene encodes CDR1 KGHDR and CDR2 SFDVKD. The CDR3 sequence: CATSDHGQSNQPQHF. The CDR3 nucleotides read TGTGCCACCAGTGATCATGGACAGTCCAATCAGCCCCAGCATTTT.

Comments on this clonotype: One junction end disagrees with the germline gene, perhaps due to a read error. The V gene is TRBV7-9, the J gene TRBJ1-2, with TRBD1 identical over 8 bases. Germline lookup yields CDR1 SEHNR and CDR2 FQNEAQ (reference sequence). The CDR3 has 12 amino acids. The CDR3 sequence is CASSPPGQVPYF. In DNA, the CDR3 is TGTGCCAGCAGCCCCCCGGGACAGGTCCCCTACTTC.

This clonotype was seen only a few times. The chain recombines TRBV29-1 with TRBJ2-5; 9 bases fit TRBD2. Trimming cost V 2 bases and J 5 bases; bases outside gene matches: 12. CDR1 and CDR2 from the germline V gene are SQVTM and ANQGSEA. The CDR3 consists of 16 residues. The CDR3 here is CSVEPDGGGAAETQYF. The CDR3 bases are TGCAGCGTTGAACCCGACGGCGGGGGGGCCGCGGAGACCCAGTACTTC.

In this sample, this clonotype turned up many times. This chain links TRBV7-2 with TRBJ1-2, with TRBD1 identical over 9 bases. This CDR3 spans 12 amino acids. Germline trimming cut 5 bases from V and 10 bases from J; bases unmatched to any gene: 5. The germline V gene has CDR1 SGHTA and CDR2 FQGNSA. The CDR3 here is CASSLQQGAYTF. CDR3 bases: TGTGCCAGCAGCCTCCAACAGGGGGCCTACACCTTC.

This clonotype showed up many times. The rearrangement uses TRBV7-9 and TRBJ2-1; no firm D call. This CDR3 comprises 15 residues. In germline, CDR1 is SEHNR, CDR2 FQNEAQ (reference sequence). Trimming removed 1 base from V and 6 bases from J, with 13 bases in between. CDR3 sequence: CASSLGPNRLNEQFF. The DNA of the CDR3 is TGTGCCAGCAGCTTAGGGCCGAACCGCCTCAATGAGCAGTTCTTC.

This clonotype was observed at least ten times. The CDR3, as DNA: TGTGCCAGCAGTTCCCACAGGGTACCCCTTTATAATTCACCCCTCCACTTT. It yields the protein CASSSHRVPLYNSPLHF. V gene TRBV27 combines with J gene TRBJ1-6; D is perhaps TRBD1 (6 bases). The CDR3 has 17 amino acids. Trimming shortened V by 4 bases and J by 4 bases, and 17 bases separated the two germline ends. Germline values: CDR1 MNHEY, CDR2 SMNVEV (reference sequence).

As regards this clonotype: One base away lies a much larger clone, so this may be a sequencing read error. The gene calls are TRBV5-4 and TRBJ2-5; D is uncertain. The CDR3 totals 13 residues. The V gene lost 1 base and the J gene lost 5 bases, with 9 bases spanning the gap. From germline, CDR1 is SGHNT and CDR2 YYREEE (reference sequence). The CDR3 loop reads CASSLTTAETQYF. As DNA, the CDR3 is TGTGCCAGCAGCTTGACTACCGCGGAGACCCAGTACTTC.

This clonotype was seen many times. This sequence joins TRBV12-3 or TRBV12-4 and TRBJ2-7; a possible D gene is TRBD2 (5 bases). CDR3 length: 13 amino acids. The ends were cut back, 6 bases at V and 6 bases at J, with 15 bases in the middle. The CDR3 DNA is TGTGCCAGCAGCTTCCTCGACTACTCCGAGCAGTACTTC. It is translated as CASSFLDYSEQYF.

This clonotype occurred many times. The gene calls are TRBV4-2 and TRBJ1-5, with 10 bases matching TRBD1. CDR3 length: 15 amino acids. With V trimmed by 3 bases and J by 7 bases, 6 bases remained unmatched. CDR1 is LGHNA and CDR2 is YNFKEQ in the germline V gene. The CDR3 loop reads CASSHTGTGEQPQHF. The CDR3 bases are TGTGCCAGCAGCCATACCGGGACAGGGGAACAGCCCCAGCATTTT.

This clonotype was found many times. The chain combines TRBV20-1 with TRBJ2-4, with TRBD2 matching 14 bases. Germline V CDR1 and CDR2: DFQATT, SNEGSKA (reference sequence). The junction had 2 bases not matched to a gene; V was cut back by 6 bases and J by 1 base. This CDR3 is 15 amino acids long. CDR3 residues: CSAWTSGGAKNIQYF. As DNA, the CDR3 is TGCAGTGCCTGGACTAGCGGGGGGGCCAAAAACATTCAGTACTTC.

This chain joins TRBV12-3 or TRBV12-4 and TRBJ2-7; TRBD1 matches 8 bases. V trimming: 5 bases; J trimming: 3 bases; junction bases outside the gene matches: 6. This CDR3 comprises 14 residues. CDR3 sequence (DNA): TGTGCCAGCAGTAGGACAGGGAGAAACTACGAGCAGTACTTC. Protein product: CASSRTGRNYEQYF.

This clonotype was seen repeatedly, ten times or more. The V and J genes are TRBV20-1 and TRBJ2-7, with a tentative D call TRBD2 (5 bases). The germline V gene has CDR1 DFQATT and CDR2 SNEGSKA (reference sequence). This CDR3 region has 13 residues. V dropped 3 bases and J dropped 1 base, with 10 bases sitting between them. The chain's CDR3 is CSASGKSSYEQYF. CDR3 sequence (DNA): TGCAGTGCTAGCGGGAAGAGTTCCTACGAGCAGTACTTC.

The chain links TRBV7-9 to TRBJ1-5, with 7 bases aligning to TRBD1. The V segment lost 5 bases and the J segment 4 bases; nucleotides outside the gene matches: 8. The CDR3 runs to 15 residues. Germline assignment: CDR1 SEHNR and CDR2 FQNEAQ (reference sequence). The CDR3 sequence: CASSRVGTVNQPQHF. The CDR3 nucleotides read TGTGCCAGCAGCCGGGTCGGGACAGTGAATCAGCCCCAGCATTTT.

The table lists this clonotype with many counts. The chain couples TRBV7-2 to TRBJ2-3, with D maybe TRBD2 (5 bases). The CDR3 extends over 16 amino acids. Germline CDR1 SGHTA, CDR2 FQGNSA. V was cut by 5 bases and J by 2 bases, with 17 bases left in between. This CDR3 reads CASSAGSNRFTDTQYF. CDR3 DNA: TGTGCCAGCAGCGCGGGTTCCAACCGATTCACAGATACGCAGTATTTT. Variable domain in full (rest from reference TRBV7-2 and TRBJ2-3): GAGVSQSPSNKVTEKGKDVELRCDPISGHTALYWYRQSLGQGLEFLIYFQGNSAPDKSGLPSDRFSAERTGGSVSTLTIQRTQQEDSAVYLCASSAGSNRFTDTQYFGPGTRLTVL.

This clonotype was seen ten or more times. This chain uses TRBV28 with TRBJ2-4; TRBD1 is a possible D gene (5 bases). The ends were cut back, 5 bases at V and 15 bases at J, with 14 bases in the middle. The CDR3 sequence is 11 residues long. Germline-derived CDR1 and CDR2 are MDHEN and SYDVKM. CDR3 sequence: CASSADSPPYF. In DNA form, the CDR3 reads TGTGCCAGCAGTGCTGACAGCCCCCCGTACTTC.

This clonotype came up many times. V usage is TRBV18 and J usage is TRBJ1-1; D call uncertain. The germline CDR1 and CDR2 sequences are KGHSH and LQKENI. Trimming took off 0 bases at V and 4 bases at J, with 9 bases between the two ends. The CDR3 is 14 residues long. CDR3 nucleotide sequence: TGTGCCAGCTCACCACCCCTCAGAGGCACTGAAGCTTTCTTT. This codes for CASSPPLRGTEAFF.

This clonotype was detected only a few times. V is TRBV18 and J is TRBJ2-1; TRBD2 matches 11 bases. V gave up 1 base and J gave up 1 base; unmatched junction bases: 6. This CDR3 comprises 18 residues. Germline V gene lookup returns CDR1 KGHSH and CDR2 LQKENI. The CDR3, as DNA: TGTGCCAGCTCACCACAGAGGGCTAGCGGGAGGTCCTACAATGAGCAGTTCTTC. It codes for CASSPQRASGRSYNEQFF.

Many counts were recorded for this clonotype. The gene calls are TRBV15 and TRBJ1-4; D possibly corresponds to TRBD1 (5 bases). Looked up from germline, CDR1 is LNHNV and CDR2 is YYDKDF (reference sequence). The CDR3 length is 13 residues. Between the trimmed V and J ends, which lost 4 bases and 7 bases, there was a span of 10 bases. In DNA form, the CDR3 reads TGTGCCACCAGCACTGGTCAGGGTGAAAAACTGTTTTTT. Translating it yields CATSTGQGEKLFF.

This clonotype was observed at least ten times. The chain recombines TRBV7-6 with TRBJ2-5; D ambiguous. CDR1 SGHVS and CDR2 FNYEAQ come from the germline V gene. The CDR3 is 13 residues long. Deletions cut 1 base from V and 5 bases from J, with 8 bases between. The CDR3 sequence is CASSLDSRETQYF. CDR3 nucleotides: TGTGCCAGCAGCTTAGACAGTAGGGAGACCCAGTACTTC.

This clonotype was recorded at least ten times. The chain has TRBV7-9 and TRBJ2-2, with 8 positions matching TRBD2. Germline V gives CDR1 SEHNR, CDR2 FQNEAQ (reference sequence). The J segment lost 6 bases and the V segment lost 7 bases, leaving 10 bases of the junction unmatched. This CDR3 has 15 residues. The CDR3: CASIIPYGGAGELFF. CDR3 nucleotide sequence: TGTGCCAGCATCATCCCCTACGGGGGGGCCGGGGAGCTGTTTTTT.